This T cell receptor (beta chain) came from a study of shared clonotypes between healthy human individuals. Findings and caveats of the study: Clonotypes not shared had lower generation probabilities than those common to all four donors. Several donors held about 5% of naive CD4 clonotypes in common.

CDR1 is ENHRY, CDR2 SYGVKD, per germline. The length of the CDR3 is 10 residues. V lost 2 bases to trimming and J lost 14 bases, with 9 bases between them. A remark on this clone: The target antigen is unknown.

The deep-level immunoSEQ assay was used. Only in-frame clones appear in the TCRdb table, and some are missing; sequencing was by immunoSEQ multiplex PCR. The table lists more than 2,000,000 clones, around nine tenths of them singletons, with roughly 0.14% in the top ten. This TCR came from a man between 18 and 29 years old in good health. Sequencing was done on a sample of naive CD4+ T cells sorted from blood. Subset in this sample: CD45RA+ positively selected. This chain uses TRBV10-3 with TRBJ1-2; no reliable D call. CDR3 nucleotides: TGTGCCATCAGTGAGGGGCGGTGGACCTTC. This gives the protein CAISEGRWTF.